A selection of T cell receptor beta chains follows, all from one sample in a study of cytomegalovirus exposure and HLA in healthy donors. The data were produced by immunoSEQ multiplex PCR, yet TCRdb's version contains in-frame clones alone and is incomplete. The repertoire holds 100,000 to 150,000 clones, with around three quarters as singletons. The sequenced material came from PBMCs. These receptors were taken from a woman aged 45-60 years in good health and CMV-seronegative. CDR3s include the opening cysteine and the closing phenylalanine or tryptophan. Each record gives: clone size, J gene, V gene, CDR3 length, D gene, CDR3 protein. A D gene is named only where the DNA matches it firmly. Only part of the rows carry a size: once, few, many, or a class if the clone is expanded.

>.|TRBJ1-1|TRBV11-1|18|.
CASSLSTPGRGLNTEAFF
>.|TRBJ2-3|TRBV18|13|TRBD2
CASRMAGGDTQYF
>.|TRBJ1-1|TRBV7-2|15|TRBD1
CASSRSGQGGAEAFF
>.|TRBJ1-5|TRBV27|14|.
CASSLLPALQPQHF
>.|TRBJ2-3|TRBV11-2|13|.
CASSTDSADTQYF
>.|TRBJ1-3|TRBV28|15|.
CASSYQPHRGNTIYF
>.|TRBJ2-5|TRBV6-5|16|TRBD2
CASSFPGLAGRETQYF
>once|TRBJ2-1|TRBV19|15|.
CASSIFRGIYNEQFF
>few|TRBJ2-5|TRBV12-5|14|TRBD2
CASGPRLARETQYF
>.|TRBJ1-1|TRBV7-9|14|TRBD1
CASSWTGLNTEAFF
>.|TRBJ1-5|TRBV29-1|13|.
CSVGTGARQPQNF
>.|TRBJ2-1|TRBV12-5|11|.
CASGFRDEQFF
>.|TRBJ1-5|TRBV13|14|.
CASSPRQAREPQHF
>.|TRBJ2-2|TRBV19|14|.
CASTKQGNTGELFF
>.|TRBJ2-3|TRBV18|15|.
CASSPPDISTDTQYF
>.|TRBJ1-5|TRBV7-9|12|TRBD1
CSSTRDREPQHF
>few|TRBJ1-5|TRBV5-3|15|.
CARSSEGTRNQPQHF
>.|TRBJ2-5|TRBV28|13|TRBD1
CASRKQGDGTQYF
>.|TRBJ2-2|TRBV7-9|15|TRBD1
CASSTTGGNTGELFF
>once|TRBJ2-3|TRBV27|15|TRBD1
CASRNSDRGRDTQYF
>.|TRBJ2-1|TRBV6-1|17|TRBD2
CASSAGTSGRVYNEQFF
>.|TRBJ2-7|TRBV4-3|17|.
CASSGDWGSAENYEQYF
>.|TRBJ2-7|TRBV6-5|15|.
CASRLTGGGFYEQYF
>.|TRBJ1-6|TRBV5-1|15|.
CASTPGILENSPLHF
>.|TRBJ1-3|TRBV9|15|.
CASSLQVEAGNTIYF
>.|TRBJ1-3|TRBV7-2|16|TRBD1
CASSLAGQGAGNTIYF
>few|TRBJ2-1|TRBV9|14|.
CASSVVPFRDEQFF
>.|TRBJ1-2|TRBV30|14|TRBD1
CAWSQVRDSYGYTF
>.|TRBJ1-5|TRBV28|15|.
CASSLYRVANQPQHF
>.|TRBJ2-5|TRBV14|12|.
CASSQVRETQYF
>few|TRBJ1-5|TRBV30|13|.
CAWSVRGGQPQHF
>.|TRBJ2-1|TRBV6-5|15|.
CASSRGTPGANEQFF
>.|TRBJ2-5|TRBV5-1|13|.
CASSPRTTETQYF
>few|TRBJ1-1|TRBV27|14|TRBD1
CASSLDYRGVEAFF
>.|TRBJ1-5|TRBV29-1|15|TRBD1
CSVGQGQGGNQPQHF
>.|TRBJ2-5|TRBV7-2|15|TRBD2
CASSPSSGSEEAQYF
>.|TRBJ2-5|TRBV29-1|13|TRBD1
CSVGTGALGTQYF
>.|TRBJ2-3|TRBV6-1|12|TRBD1
CASSSDRGTVYF
>.|TRBJ2-3|TRBV4-1|17|TRBD2
CASSPITSGRWSDTQYF
>once|TRBJ2-3|TRBV19|17|TRBD2
CASSMRRGRAGTDTQYF
>.|TRBJ2-7|TRBV2|15|TRBD1
CASSVRQGDAYEQYF
>once|TRBJ1-5|TRBV5-8|15|.
CASSLRLGSNQPQHF
>.|TRBJ2-3|TRBV6-5|11|.
CASSQADTQYF
>once|TRBJ2-1|TRBV5-1|14|.
CASSFTAARNEQFF
>once|TRBJ2-7|TRBV25-1|14|.
CASSENGRVYEQYF
>.|TRBJ2-7|TRBV6-1|14|TRBD1
CASRPTGAVGEQYF
>.|TRBJ2-5|TRBV7-2|16|TRBD2
CASSLRPGLAGETQYF
>.|TRBJ1-2|TRBV6-4|14|TRBD1
CASSSEAGGYGYTF
>.|TRBJ1-2|TRBV11-1|14|.
CASSHPTPNYGYTF
>.|TRBJ2-7|TRBV25-1|12|TRBD1
CASNDRANEQYF
>.|TRBJ1-2|TRBV15|13|.
CATSRDPVYGYTF
>.|TRBJ2-3|TRBV11-3|17|TRBD1
CASSPGPTGNGKDTQYF
>.|TRBJ2-3|TRBV27|15|TRBD1
CASSQGDRGGDTQYF
>.|TRBJ1-5|TRBV7-8|15|.
CASSLYRINNQPQHF
>.|TRBJ1-2|TRBV18|14|TRBD1
CASSSTGGNYGYTF